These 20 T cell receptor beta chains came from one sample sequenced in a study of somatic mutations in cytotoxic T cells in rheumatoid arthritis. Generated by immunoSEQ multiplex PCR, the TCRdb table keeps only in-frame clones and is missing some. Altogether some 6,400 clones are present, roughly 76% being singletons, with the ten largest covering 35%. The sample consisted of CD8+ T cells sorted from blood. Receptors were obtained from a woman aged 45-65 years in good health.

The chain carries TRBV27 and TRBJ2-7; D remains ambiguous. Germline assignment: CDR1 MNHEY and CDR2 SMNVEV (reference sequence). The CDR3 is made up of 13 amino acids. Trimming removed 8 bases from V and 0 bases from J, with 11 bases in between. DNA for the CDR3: TGTGCCAGCCGGCTGGGCTTCTCCTACGAGCAGTACTTC. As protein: CASRLGFSYEQYF.

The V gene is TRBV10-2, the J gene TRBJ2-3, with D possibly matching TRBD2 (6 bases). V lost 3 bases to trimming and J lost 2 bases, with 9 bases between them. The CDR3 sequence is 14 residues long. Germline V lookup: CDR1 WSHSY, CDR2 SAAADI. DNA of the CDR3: TGCGCCAGCAGTGATGGGGGGTCCACAGATACGCAGTATTTT. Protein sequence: CASSDGGSTDTQYF.

The CDR3 loop reads CASTAGDPRSYTF. CDR3 DNA: TGTGCCAGCACGGCAGGGGACCCACGGTCCTACACCTTC. The chain combines TRBV11-1 with TRBJ1-2; D is possibly TRBD1 (6 bases). This CDR3 comprises 13 residues. The V end was cut by 7 bases, the J end by 10 bases, with 19 bases between. Per the germline V gene, CDR1 is SGHAT and CDR2 is FQDESV (reference sequence).

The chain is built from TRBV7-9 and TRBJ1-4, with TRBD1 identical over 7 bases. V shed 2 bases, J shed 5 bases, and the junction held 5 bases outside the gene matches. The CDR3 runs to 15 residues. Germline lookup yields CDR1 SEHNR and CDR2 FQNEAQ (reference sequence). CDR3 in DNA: TGTGCCAGCAGCTTACCGACAGGGAGCAATGAAAAACTGTTTTTT. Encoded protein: CASSLPTGSNEKLFF. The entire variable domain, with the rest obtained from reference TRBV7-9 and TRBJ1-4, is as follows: DTGVSQNPRHKITKRGQNVTFRCDPISEHNRLYWYRQTLGQGPEFLTYFQNEAQLEKSRLLSDRFSAERPKGSFSTLEIQRTEQGDSAMYLCASSLPTGSNEKLFFGSGTQLSVL.

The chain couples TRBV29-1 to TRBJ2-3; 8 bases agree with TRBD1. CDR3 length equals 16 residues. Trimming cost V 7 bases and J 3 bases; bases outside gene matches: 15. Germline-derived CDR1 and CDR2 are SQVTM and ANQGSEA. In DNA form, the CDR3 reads TGCAGCGCCGATGAGCAGACAGGGGATCGGACAGATACGCAGTATTTT. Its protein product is CSADEQTGDRTDTQYF.

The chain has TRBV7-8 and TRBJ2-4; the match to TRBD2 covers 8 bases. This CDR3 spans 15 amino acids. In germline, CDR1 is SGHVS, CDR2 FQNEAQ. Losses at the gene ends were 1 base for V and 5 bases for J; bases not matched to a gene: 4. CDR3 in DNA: TGTGCCAGCAGCTTAGTCCCACTAGCGGAAAACATTCAGTACTTC. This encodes CASSLVPLAENIQYF.

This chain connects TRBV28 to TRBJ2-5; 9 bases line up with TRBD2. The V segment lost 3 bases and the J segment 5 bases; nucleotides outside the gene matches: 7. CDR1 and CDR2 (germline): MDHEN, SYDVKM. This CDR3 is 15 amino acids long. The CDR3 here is CASSFLASGGETQYF. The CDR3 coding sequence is TGTGCCAGCAGTTTTCTGGCAAGCGGGGGGGAGACCCAGTACTTC.

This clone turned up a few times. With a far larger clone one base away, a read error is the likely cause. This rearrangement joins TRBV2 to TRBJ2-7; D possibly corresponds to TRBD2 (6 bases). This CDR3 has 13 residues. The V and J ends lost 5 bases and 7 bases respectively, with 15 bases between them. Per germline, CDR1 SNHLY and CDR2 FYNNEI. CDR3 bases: TGTGCCAGCAGTCGGGACTTAGACTCTGAGCAGTACTTC. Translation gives CASSRDLDSEQYF.

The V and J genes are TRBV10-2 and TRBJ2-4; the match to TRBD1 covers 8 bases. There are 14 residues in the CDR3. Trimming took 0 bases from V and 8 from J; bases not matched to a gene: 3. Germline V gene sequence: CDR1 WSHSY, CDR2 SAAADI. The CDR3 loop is CASSESRGRHIQYF. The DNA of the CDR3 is TGCGCCAGCAGTGAGTCCAGGGGGCGGCACATTCAGTACTTC.

Here the CDR3 reads CASAVRVDGTEAFF. The CDR3 DNA sequence: TGTGCCAGCGCGGTGAGGGTGGATGGGACTGAAGCTTTCTTT. The rearrangement joins TRBV9 to TRBJ1-1; D unresolved. Trimming pared 7 bases from V and 5 bases from J, leaving 18 bases between. The CDR3 is 14 amino acids. Germline V gene sequence: CDR1 SGDLS, CDR2 YYNGEE.

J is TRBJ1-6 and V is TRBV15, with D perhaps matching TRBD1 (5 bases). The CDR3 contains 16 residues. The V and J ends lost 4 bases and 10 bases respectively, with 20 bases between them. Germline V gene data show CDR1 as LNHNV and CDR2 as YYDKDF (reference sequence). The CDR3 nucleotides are TGTGCCACCAGCAAGAGGTCCCCCGGGGGGAGGTCACCCCTCCACTTT. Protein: CATSKRSPGGRSPLHF. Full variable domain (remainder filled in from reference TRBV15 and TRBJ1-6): DAMVIQNPRYQVTQFGKPVTLSCSQTLNHNVMYWYQQKSSQAPKLLFHYYDKDFNNEADTPDNFQSRRPNTSFCFLDIRSPGLGDTAMYLCATSKRSPGGRSPLHFGNGTRLTVT.

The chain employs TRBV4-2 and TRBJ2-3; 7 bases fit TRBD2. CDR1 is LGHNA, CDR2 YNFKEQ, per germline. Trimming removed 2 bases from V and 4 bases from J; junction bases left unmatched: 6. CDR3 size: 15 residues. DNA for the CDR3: TGTGCCAGCAGCCAAAGGGAGGGCGAAGCAGATACGCAGTATTTT. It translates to CASSQREGEADTQYF.

CDR3 DNA sequence: TGTGCCAGCAGCGTAGATAAGAGACAGGGATATGGCTACACCTTC. Translation gives CASSVDKRQGYGYTF. The rearrangement links TRBV9 to TRBJ1-2; the match to TRBD1 covers 7 bases. The trim removed 0 bases at V and 5 bases at J, leaving 7 bases unmatched. The CDR3 length is 15 residues. Looked up from germline, CDR1 is SGDLS and CDR2 is YYNGEE.

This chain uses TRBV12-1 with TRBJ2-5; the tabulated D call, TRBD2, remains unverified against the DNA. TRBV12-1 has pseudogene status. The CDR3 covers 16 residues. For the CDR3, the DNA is TGTGCCAGCAGACCTGGTGGGGGGGGGCAGCGGGAGACCCAGTACTTC. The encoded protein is CASRPGGGGQRETQYF.

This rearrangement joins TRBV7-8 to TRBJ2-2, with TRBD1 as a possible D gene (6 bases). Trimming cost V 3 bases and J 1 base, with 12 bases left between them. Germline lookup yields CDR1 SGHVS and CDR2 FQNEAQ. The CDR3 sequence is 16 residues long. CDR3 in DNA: TGTGCCAGCAGCTTTCCCTGGACAGAGAACACCGGGGAGCTGTTTTTT. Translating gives CASSFPWTENTGELFF. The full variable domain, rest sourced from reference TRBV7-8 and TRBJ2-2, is GAGVSQSPRYKVAKRGQDVALRCDPISGHVSLFWYQQALGQGPEFLTYFQNEAQLDKSGLPSDRFFAERPEGSVSTLKIQRTQQEDSAVYLCASSFPWTENTGELFFGEGSRLTVL.

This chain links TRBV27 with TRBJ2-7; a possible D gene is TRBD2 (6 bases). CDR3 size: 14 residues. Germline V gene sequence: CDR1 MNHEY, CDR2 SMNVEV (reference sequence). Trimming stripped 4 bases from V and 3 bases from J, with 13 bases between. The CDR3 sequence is CASSWDSAHYEQYF. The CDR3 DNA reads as TGTGCCAGCAGTTGGGACTCGGCCCACTACGAGCAGTACTTC.

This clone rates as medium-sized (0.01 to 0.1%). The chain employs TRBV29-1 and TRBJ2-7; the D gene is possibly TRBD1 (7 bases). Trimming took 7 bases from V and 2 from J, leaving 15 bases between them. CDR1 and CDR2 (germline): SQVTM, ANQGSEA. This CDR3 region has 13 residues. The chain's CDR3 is CSARDSLTYEQYF. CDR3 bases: TGCAGCGCGCGGGACAGCCTAACCTACGAGCAGTACTTC.

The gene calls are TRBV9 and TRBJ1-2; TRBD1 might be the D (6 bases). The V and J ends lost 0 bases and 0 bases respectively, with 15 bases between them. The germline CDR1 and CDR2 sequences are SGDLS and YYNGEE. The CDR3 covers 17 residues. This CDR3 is CASSVESQGYPNYGYTF. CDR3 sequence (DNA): TGTGCCAGCAGCGTAGAGTCGCAGGGGTACCCTAACTATGGCTACACCTTC. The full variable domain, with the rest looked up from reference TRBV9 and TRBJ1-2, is DSGVTQTPKHLITATGQRVTLRCSPRSGDLSVYWYQQSLDQGLQFLIQYYNGEERAKGNILERFSAQQFPDLHSELNLSSLELGDSALYFCASSVESQGYPNYGYTFGSGTRLTVV.

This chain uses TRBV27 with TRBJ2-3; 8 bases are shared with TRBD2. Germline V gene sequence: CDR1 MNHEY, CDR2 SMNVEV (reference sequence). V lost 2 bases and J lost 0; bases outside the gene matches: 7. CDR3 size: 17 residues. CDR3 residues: CASSLGRGGSSTDTQYF. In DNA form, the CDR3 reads TGTGCCAGCAGTTTAGGGCGCGGGGGGTCAAGCACAGATACGCAGTATTTT.

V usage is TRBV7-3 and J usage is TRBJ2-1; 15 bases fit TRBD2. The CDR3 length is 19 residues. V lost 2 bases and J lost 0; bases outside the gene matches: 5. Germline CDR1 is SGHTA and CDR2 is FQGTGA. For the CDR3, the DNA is TGTGCCAGCAGCTTATGGGGGACTAGCGGGGGGAGCTCCTACAATGAGCAGTTCTTC. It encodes CASSLWGTSGGSSYNEQFF.